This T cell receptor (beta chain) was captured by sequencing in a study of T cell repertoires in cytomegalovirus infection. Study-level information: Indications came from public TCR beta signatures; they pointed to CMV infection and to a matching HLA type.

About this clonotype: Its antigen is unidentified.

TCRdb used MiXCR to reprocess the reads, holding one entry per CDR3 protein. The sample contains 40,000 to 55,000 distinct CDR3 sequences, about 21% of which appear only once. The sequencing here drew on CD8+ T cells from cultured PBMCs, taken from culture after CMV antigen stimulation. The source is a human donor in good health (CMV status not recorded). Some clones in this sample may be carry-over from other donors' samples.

The chain's CDR3 is CASSPGSASGYEQYF. The CDR3, as DNA: TGTGCCAGCAGCCCAGGTAGCGCTAGCGGCTACGAGCAGTACTTC. The chain links TRBV7-2 to TRBJ2-7; 7 bases align to TRBD2. The germline gives CDR1 SGHTA, CDR2 FQGNSA. There are 15 residues in the CDR3. Losses at the gene ends were 5 bases for V and 3 bases for J; bases not matched to a gene: 10.